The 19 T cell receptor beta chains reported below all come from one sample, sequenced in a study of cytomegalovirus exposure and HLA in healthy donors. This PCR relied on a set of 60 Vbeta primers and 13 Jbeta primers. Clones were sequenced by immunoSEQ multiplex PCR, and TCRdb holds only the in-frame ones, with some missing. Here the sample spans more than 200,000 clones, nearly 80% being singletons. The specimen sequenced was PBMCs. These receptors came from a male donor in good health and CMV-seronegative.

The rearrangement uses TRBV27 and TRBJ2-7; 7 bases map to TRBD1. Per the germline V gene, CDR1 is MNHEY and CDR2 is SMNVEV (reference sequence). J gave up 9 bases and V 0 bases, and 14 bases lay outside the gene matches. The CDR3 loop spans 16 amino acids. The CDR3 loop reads CASSLSHWDRVIAQYF. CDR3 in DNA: TGTGCCAGCAGTTTATCCCACTGGGACAGAGTTATCGCGCAGTACTTC.

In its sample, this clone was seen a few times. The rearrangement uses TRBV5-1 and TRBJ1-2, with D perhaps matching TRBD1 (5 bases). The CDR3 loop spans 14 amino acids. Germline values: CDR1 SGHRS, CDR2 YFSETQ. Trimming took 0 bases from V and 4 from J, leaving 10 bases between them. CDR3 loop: CASSLDSGSYGYTF. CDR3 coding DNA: TGCGCCAGCAGCTTGGATTCAGGGTCCTATGGCTACACCTTC.

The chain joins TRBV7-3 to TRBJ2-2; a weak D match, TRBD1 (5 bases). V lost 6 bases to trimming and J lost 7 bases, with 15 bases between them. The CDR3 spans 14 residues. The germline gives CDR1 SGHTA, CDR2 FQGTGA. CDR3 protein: CASSGWQGDGELFF. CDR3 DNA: TGTGCCAGCAGTGGGTGGCAGGGTGACGGGGAGCTGTTTTTT.

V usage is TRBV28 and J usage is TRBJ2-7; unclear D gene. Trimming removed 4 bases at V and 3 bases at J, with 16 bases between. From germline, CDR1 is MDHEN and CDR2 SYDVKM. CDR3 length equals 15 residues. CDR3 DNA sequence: TGTGCCAGCAGTTCTAAAGATCGCCTTTACTACGAGCAGTACTTC. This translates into CASSSKDRLYYEQYF. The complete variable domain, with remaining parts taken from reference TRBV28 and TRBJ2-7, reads DVKVTQSSRYLVKRTGEKVFLECVQDMDHENMFWYRQDPGLGLRLIYFSYDVKMKEKGDIPEGYSVSREKKERFSLILESASTNQTSMYLCASSSKDRLYYEQYFGPGTRLTVT.

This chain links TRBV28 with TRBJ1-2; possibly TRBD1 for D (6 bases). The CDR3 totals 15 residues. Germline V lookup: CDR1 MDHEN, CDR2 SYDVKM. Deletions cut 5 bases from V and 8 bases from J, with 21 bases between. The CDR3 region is CASSPYYDRIRGYTF. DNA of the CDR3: TGTGCCAGCAGTCCCTACTACGACAGGATCCGGGGCTACACCTTC.

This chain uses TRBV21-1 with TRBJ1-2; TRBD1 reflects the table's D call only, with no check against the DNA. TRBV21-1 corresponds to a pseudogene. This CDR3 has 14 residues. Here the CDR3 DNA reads TGTGCCAGCAGCAAAGTTGGCAGGGTCTATGGCTACACCTTC. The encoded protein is CASSKVGRVYGYTF.

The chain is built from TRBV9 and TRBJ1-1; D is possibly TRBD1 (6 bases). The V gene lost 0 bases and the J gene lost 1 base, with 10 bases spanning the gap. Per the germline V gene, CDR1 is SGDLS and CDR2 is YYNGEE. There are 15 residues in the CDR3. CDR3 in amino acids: CASSVAGRGNTEAFF. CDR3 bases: TGTGCCAGCAGCGTAGCTGGCAGGGGGAACACTGAAGCTTTCTTT.

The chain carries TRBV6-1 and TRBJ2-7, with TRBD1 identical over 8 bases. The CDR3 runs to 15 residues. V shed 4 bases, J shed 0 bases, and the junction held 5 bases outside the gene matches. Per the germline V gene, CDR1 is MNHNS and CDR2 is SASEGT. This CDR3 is CASSGRDRSSYEQYF. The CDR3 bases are TGTGCCAGCAGTGGCCGGGACAGGAGCTCCTACGAGCAGTACTTC.

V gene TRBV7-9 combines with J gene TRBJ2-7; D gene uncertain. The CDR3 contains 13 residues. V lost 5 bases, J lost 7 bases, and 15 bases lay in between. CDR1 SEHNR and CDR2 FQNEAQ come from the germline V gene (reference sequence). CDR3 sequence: CASSPDGPKEQYF. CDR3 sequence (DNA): TGTGCCAGCAGCCCCGATGGGCCTAAGGAGCAGTACTTC.

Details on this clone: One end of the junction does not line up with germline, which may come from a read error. In nucleotides, the CDR3 is TGTGCCAGCACTTTCTGGGCGCAGGCGAACTTC. Its protein product is CASTFWAQANF. This rearrangement joins TRBV2 to TRBJ2-7; D gene unclear. The CDR3 extends over 11 amino acids. Germline assignment: CDR1 SNHLY and CDR2 FYNNEI.

CDR3 bases: TGTGCCAGCAGCTTAGTACAGGGGGGTAGTTCACCCCTCCACTTT. Its protein is CASSLVQGGSSPLHF. V is TRBV7-2 and J is TRBJ1-6; 8 bases line up with TRBD1. With V trimmed by 1 base and J by 9 bases, 5 bases remained unmatched. This CDR3 has 15 residues. Germline CDR1 SGHTA, CDR2 FQGNSA. Full variable domain (remainder filled in from reference TRBV7-2 and TRBJ1-6): GAGVSQSPSNKVTEKGKDVELRCDPISGHTALYWYRQSLGQGLEFLIYFQGNSAPDKSGLPSDRFSAERTGGSVSTLTIQRTQQEDSAVYLCASSLVQGGSSPLHFGNGTRLTVT.

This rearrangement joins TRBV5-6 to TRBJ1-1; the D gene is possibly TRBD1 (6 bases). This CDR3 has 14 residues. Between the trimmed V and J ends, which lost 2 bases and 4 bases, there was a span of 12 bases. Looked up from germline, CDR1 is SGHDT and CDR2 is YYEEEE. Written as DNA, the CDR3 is TGTGCCAGCAGCTTTGAGGGGGTGGTCACTGAAGCTTTCTTT. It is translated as CASSFEGVVTEAFF.

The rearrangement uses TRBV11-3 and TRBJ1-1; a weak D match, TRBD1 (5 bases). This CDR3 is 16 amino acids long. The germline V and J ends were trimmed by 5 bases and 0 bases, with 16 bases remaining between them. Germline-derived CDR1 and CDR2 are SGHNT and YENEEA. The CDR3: CASSPRRDLLNTEAFF. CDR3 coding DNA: TGTGCCAGCAGCCCCCGGAGGGACCTACTGAACACTGAAGCTTTCTTT.

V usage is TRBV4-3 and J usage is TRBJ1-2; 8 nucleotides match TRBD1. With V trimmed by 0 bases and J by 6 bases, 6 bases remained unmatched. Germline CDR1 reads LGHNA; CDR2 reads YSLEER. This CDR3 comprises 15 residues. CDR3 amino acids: CASSQDPGGADGYTF. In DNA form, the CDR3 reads TGCGCCAGCAGCCAAGATCCAGGGGGCGCGGATGGCTACACCTTC.

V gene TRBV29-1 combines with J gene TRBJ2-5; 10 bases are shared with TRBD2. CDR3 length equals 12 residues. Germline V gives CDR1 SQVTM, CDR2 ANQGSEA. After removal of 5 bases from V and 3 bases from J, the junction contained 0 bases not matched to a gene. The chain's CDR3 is CSVLAGEETQYF. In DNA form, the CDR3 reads TGCAGCGTTCTAGCGGGAGAAGAGACCCAGTACTTC.

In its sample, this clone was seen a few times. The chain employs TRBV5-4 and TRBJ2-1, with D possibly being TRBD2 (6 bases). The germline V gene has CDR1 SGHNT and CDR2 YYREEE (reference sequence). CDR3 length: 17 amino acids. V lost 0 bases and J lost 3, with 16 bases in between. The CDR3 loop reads CASSLGGKLANYNEQFF. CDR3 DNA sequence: TGTGCCAGCAGCTTGGGAGGAAAACTAGCTAACTACAATGAGCAGTTCTTC.

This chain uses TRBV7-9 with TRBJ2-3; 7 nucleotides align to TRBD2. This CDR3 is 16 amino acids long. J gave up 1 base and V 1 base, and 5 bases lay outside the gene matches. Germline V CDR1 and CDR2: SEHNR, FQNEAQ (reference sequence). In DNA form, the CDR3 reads TGTGCCAGCAGCTTAGGGGGAGGGTACGGCACAGATACGCAGTATTTT. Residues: CASSLGGGYGTDTQYF.

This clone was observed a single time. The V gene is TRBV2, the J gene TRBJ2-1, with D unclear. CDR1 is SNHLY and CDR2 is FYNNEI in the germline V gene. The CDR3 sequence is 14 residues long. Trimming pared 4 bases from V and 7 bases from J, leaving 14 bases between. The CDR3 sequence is CASSGSLPPNEQFF. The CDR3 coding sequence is TGTGCCAGCAGTGGGAGTCTCCCTCCTAATGAGCAGTTCTTC. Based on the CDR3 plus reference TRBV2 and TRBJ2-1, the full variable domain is EPEVTQTPSHQVTQMGQEVILRCVPISNHLYFYWYRQILGQKVEFLVSFYNNEISEKSEIFDDQFSVERPDGSNFTLKIRSTKLEDSAMYFCASSGSLPPNEQFFGPGTRLTVL.

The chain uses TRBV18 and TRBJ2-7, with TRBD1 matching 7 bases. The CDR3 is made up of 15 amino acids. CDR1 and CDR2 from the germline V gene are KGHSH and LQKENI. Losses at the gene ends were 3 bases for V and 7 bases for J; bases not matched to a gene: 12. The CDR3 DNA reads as TGTGCCAGCTCACCCCTGGTCCGGGACAGTCCTGAGCAGTACTTC. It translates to CASSPLVRDSPEQYF.